This passage covers 10 T cell receptor beta chains from one sample sequenced in a study of cytotoxic CD8 clonotypes in ibrutinib-treated CLL. Generated by immunoSEQ multiplex PCR, the TCRdb table keeps only in-frame clones and is missing some. The table shows around 200,000 clones, with 70% occurring only once. The starting material was PBMCs, obtained after 12 months of ibrutinib treatment. Receptor source: a human donor with chronic lymphocytic leukemia.

This rearrangement joins TRBV28 to TRBJ1-5; D might be TRBD1 (5 bases). Germline V lookup: CDR1 MDHEN, CDR2 SYDVKM. CDR3 size: 12 residues. The V end was cut by 9 bases, the J end by 5 bases, with 11 bases between. This chain's CDR3 is CASRRGDQPQHF. As DNA, the CDR3 is TGTGCCAGTCGGCGGGGGGATCAGCCCCAGCATTTT.

In this sample, this clone turned up once. This sequence joins TRBV19 and TRBJ1-1; 8 bases fit TRBD1. The CDR3 loop spans 16 amino acids. V was clipped by 0 bases and J by 3 bases; unmatched bases: 6. Germline CDR1 reads LNHDA; CDR2 reads SQIVND (reference sequence). CDR3 loop: CASSIDPNRGDTEAFF. In DNA form, the CDR3 reads TGTGCCAGTAGTATAGATCCGAACAGGGGGGACACTGAAGCTTTCTTT.

V usage is TRBV5-1 and J usage is TRBJ1-2; a weak D match, TRBD1 (5 bases). The length of the CDR3 is 15 residues. Trimming pared 6 bases from V and 8 bases from J, leaving 23 bases between. CDR1 SGHRS and CDR2 YFSETQ come from the germline V gene. CDR3 loop: CASTPDGGSLGGYTF. The CDR3 nucleotides read TGCGCCAGCACCCCGGATGGGGGGTCCTTGGGCGGCTACACCTTC. Filled out from reference TRBV5-1 and TRBJ1-2, the complete variable domain reads KAGVTQTPRYLIKTRGQQVTLSCSPISGHRSVSWYQQTPGQGLQFLFEYFSETQRNKGNFPGRFSGRQFSNSRSEMNVSTLELGDSALYLCASTPDGGSLGGYTFGSGTRLTVV.

The chain couples TRBV14 to TRBJ2-3, with TRBD2 as a possible D gene (6 bases). CDR3 length equals 16 residues. Looked up from germline, CDR1 is SGHDN and CDR2 is FVKESK. The V and J ends lost 0 bases and 2 bases respectively, with 12 bases between them. The CDR3 bases are TGTGCCAGCAGCCAAGACCGTAGCGGACTCACAGATACGCAGTATTTT. Translating it yields CASSQDRSGLTDTQYF.

V gene TRBV7-3 combines with J gene TRBJ1-6, with a tentative D call TRBD1 (5 bases). The germline V and J ends were trimmed by 1 base and 9 bases, with 16 bases remaining between them. The germline V gene encodes CDR1 SGHTA and CDR2 FQGTGA. The CDR3 consists of 16 residues. DNA of the CDR3: TGTGCCAGCAGCTTAAGGGGACGGCCCCAGCCTTCACCCCTCCACTTT. This gives the protein CASSLRGRPQPSPLHF. Together with reference TRBV7-3 and TRBJ1-6, the CDR3 gives the full variable domain: GAGVSQTPSNKVTEKGKYVELRCDPISGHTALYWYRQSLGQGPEFLIYFQGTGAADDSGLPNDRFFAVRPEGSVSTLKIQRTERGDSAVYLCASSLRGRPQPSPLHFGNGTRLTVT.

This rearrangement joins TRBV19 to TRBJ2-2, with 7 bases identical to TRBD2. V dropped 5 bases and J dropped 2; count of bases not matched to a gene: 2. The length of the CDR3 is 14 residues. Per the germline V gene, CDR1 is LNHDA and CDR2 is SQIVND (reference sequence). The CDR3 region is CASSLAVNTGELFF. CDR3 sequence (DNA): TGTGCCAGTAGTCTAGCGGTAAACACCGGGGAGCTGTTTTTT. Full variable domain (rest looked up from reference TRBV19 and TRBJ2-2): DGGITQSPKYLFRKEGQNVTLSCEQNLNHDAMYWYRQDPGQGLRLIYYSQIVNDFQKGDIAEGYSVSREKKESFPLTVTSAQKNPTAFYLCASSLAVNTGELFFGEGSRLTVL.

This chain connects TRBV2 to TRBJ1-1; D might be TRBD1 (5 bases). Deletions cut 11 bases from V and 5 bases from J, with 21 bases between. Germline V CDR1 and CDR2: SNHLY, FYNNEI. The CDR3 length is 14 residues. Here the CDR3 reads CALIGTRGWTEAFF. The CDR3 DNA is TGTGCCCTTATAGGGACCCGAGGATGGACTGAAGCTTTCTTT.

The chain links TRBV28 to TRBJ2-5, with 10 bases matching TRBD2. CDR3 length equals 15 residues. Trimming removed 2 bases from V and 5 bases from J; junction bases left unmatched: 5. CDR1 and CDR2 from the germline V gene are MDHEN and SYDVKM. CDR3 nucleotides: TGTGCCAGCAGTTTACTAGCGGGAGAGTGGGAGACCCAGTACTTC. As protein: CASSLLAGEWETQYF.

The chain employs TRBV13 and TRBJ2-7; D is uncertain. Looked up from germline, CDR1 is PRHDT and CDR2 is FYEKMQ (reference sequence). The V end lost 4 bases, the J end lost 2 bases, and 12 bases lay between the germline ends. CDR3 size: 14 residues. The CDR3 DNA is TGTGCCAGCAGCTCCTGGACCGCAACCTACGAGCAGTACTTC. Translation gives CASSSWTATYEQYF. The full variable domain, its missing parts supplied by reference TRBV13 and TRBJ2-7, is AAGVIQSPRHLIKEKRETATLKCYPIPRHDTVYWYQQGPGQDPQFLISFYEKMQSDKGSIPDRFSAQQFSDYHSELNMSSLELGDSALYFCASSSWTATYEQYFGPGTRLTVT.

The chain carries TRBV5-6 and TRBJ2-6, with D perhaps matching TRBD1 (5 bases). The CDR3 totals 14 residues. Deletions cut 4 bases from V and 7 bases from J, with 12 bases between. Germline assignment: CDR1 SGHDT and CDR2 YYEEEE. The CDR3 nucleotides read TGTGCCAGCAGCCGCAGGGTAACAGCCAACGTCCTGACTTTC. The encoded protein is CASSRRVTANVLTF.